This T cell receptor beta chain was identified in a study of cytomegalovirus exposure and HLA in healthy donors. Only in-frame clones appear in the TCRdb table, and some are missing; sequencing was by immunoSEQ multiplex PCR. The profile shows under 150,000 clones, about 86% of them singletons. Per the germline V gene, CDR1 is KGHSH and CDR2 is LQKENI. The length of the CDR3 is 17 residues. Trimming removed 6 bases from V and 7 bases from J; junction bases left unmatched: 20. Study-wide results and caveats: The CMV antigen specificity of a few CMV-associated chains was confirmed through in vitro analysis. Accounts indicate the classifier identified cytomegalovirus status with strong specificity and sensitivity. That first-cohort TCR clusters tended to co-occur in the roughly 130 validation repertoires was found in a later analysis.

About this clone: Its antigen is undetermined.

This sequence joins TRBV18 and TRBJ1-2; 7 bases line up with TRBD1. The source material was PBMCs. This receptor was obtained from a young woman in good health and CMV-seropositive. Here the CDR3 DNA reads TGTGCCAGCTCCCCGACTGTAAGCGAGACAGGGCTGAGTGGCTACACCTTC. This sequence encodes CASSPTVSETGLSGYTF.